Listed below are T cell receptor beta chains from one sample, sequenced in a study of PD-1 and CTLA-4 blockade in melanoma. TCRdb keeps only in-frame clones here, not all; method: immunoSEQ multiplex PCR. Counted here are about 16,000 clones, 70% occurring once; the ten biggest clones make up roughly 14%. Here the sequenced sample was CD8+ T cells from peripheral blood, taken from a patient given anti-PD-1 treatment. The source is a human donor with melanoma. Both conserved end residues are trimmed from each CDR3. A D gene is named only where the DNA matches it firmly.

TRBV7-9	TRBJ2-2	NA	AGDTGELF
TRBV29-1	TRBJ1-1	NA	SVDIYTEAF
TRBV3-1/TRBV3-2	TRBJ2-7	NA	ASSPGDPISLDEQY
TRBV10-3	TRBJ2-7	TRBD1	AISESLDRGFSYEQY
TRBV10-3	TRBJ1-2	TRBD1	AIRMDRGGNYGYT
TRBV19	TRBJ1-1	NA	ASSIGPDPDTEAF
TRBV15	TRBJ2-5	TRBD2	ATSRGLAGETQY
TRBV27	TRBJ1-1	NA	ASNSIRFPIEAF
TRBV7-6	TRBJ2-5	NA	ASSSISGTQETQY
TRBV7-8	TRBJ1-1	NA	ASSKKGPSMNTEAF
TRBV30	TRBJ1-5	TRBD1	ACGQGTGPQH
TRBV11-3	TRBJ2-7	TRBD2	ASSNPGSGGLYEQY
TRBV5-6	TRBJ1-5	NA	ASSLLNQPQH
TRBV30	TRBJ2-1	TRBD2	AWSPYREDYNEQF
TRBV10-3	TRBJ1-5	NA	AISDPDYPPNQPQH
TRBV28	TRBJ2-1	TRBD1	ASRPGQGIESYNEQF
TRBV3-1/TRBV3-2	TRBJ2-1	NA	ASSVEGASYNEQF
TRBV14	TRBJ2-7	NA	ASSQANGATYEQY
TRBV10-2	TRBJ1-6	NA	ASSEADRNSPLH
TRBV11-1	TRBJ2-3	TRBD1	ASSLNRGRSTDTQY
TRBV7-9	TRBJ1-2	TRBD1	ASRNRGGYGYT
TRBV5-1	TRBJ2-7	TRBD2	ASSFSSGAYEQY
TRBV6-5	TRBJ2-5	NA	ASSYGEGRQETQY
TRBV5-8	TRBJ2-1	TRBD2	ASSLELAGDLPYNEQF
TRBV13	TRBJ2-7	NA	ASSSQSYEQY
TRBV27	TRBJ2-1	TRBD2	ASSPGTSGRNEQF
TRBV10-2	TRBJ2-7	NA	ASGTGTYEQY
TRBV18	TRBJ1-1	TRBD1	ASSPGTGNTEAF
TRBV9	TRBJ1-1	NA	ASSPRQNTEAF
TRBV29-1	TRBJ2-3	TRBD1	SVYRGRDTDTQY
TRBV2	TRBJ2-7	TRBD1	ASSDDRELTEQY
TRBV27	TRBJ1-1	TRBD1	ASSLLRGQGDF
TRBV12-5	TRBJ2-7	NA	ASGSAYEQY
TRBV11-2	TRBJ2-1	TRBD2	ASSWGGKLAYNEQF
TRBV24-1	TRBJ2-2	NA	ATKSARTNTGELF
TRBV27	TRBJ2-6	NA	ASSLDISGANVLT
TRBV6-2/TRBV6-3	TRBJ1-1	NA	ASSYSGGHTEAF
TRBV28	TRBJ1-5	NA	ASSLSPIQPQH
TRBV27	TRBJ1-1	NA	ASSLQGRYTEAF
TRBV6-5	TRBJ1-1	NA	ASGRGVVTEAF
TRBV28	TRBJ2-6	NA	ASSFRSGANVLT
TRBV5-6	TRBJ1-1	NA	ASSWGTNTEAF
TRBV13	TRBJ2-1	NA	ASSLSREDDNEQF
TRBV6-5	TRBJ1-1	NA	ASLAVNTEAF
TRBV11-2	TRBJ2-1	TRBD2	ASSSSSGRVHNEQF
TRBV5-1	TRBJ2-6	NA	ASRGGRGETSGANVLT
TRBV12-5	TRBJ2-1	TRBD2	ASGSDGTSHDEQF
TRBV4-2	TRBJ2-3	NA	ASSPSLDTQY
TRBV27	TRBJ2-1	NA	ASSSGTPYNEQF
TRBV27	TRBJ2-1	NA	ASSLGNEQF
TRBV2	TRBJ1-5	TRBD1	ASADREGQPQH
TRBV4-1	TRBJ2-5	TRBD2	ASASREGLSH
TRBV5-4	TRBJ1-5	NA	ASSLRGSSQPQH
TRBV18	TRBJ2-1	NA	ASSPGYDGVLNEQF
TRBV6-5	TRBJ2-7	TRBD1	ASSKGQAYEQY
TRBV10-3	TRBJ2-7	NA	AITPDSSYEQY